The present entry profiles one T cell receptor beta chain with its context. Its antigen remains unidentified. Qualities for individual bases were not recorded, and no much larger clone is one base off. This sample is part of a study of response to subunit inactivated influenza vaccine listed by TCRdb under 2018. For context, the study as a whole: Deep quantitative profiling of the T cell receptor repertoire was used in the study to follow responses to a trivalent subunit inactivated influenza vaccine. General findings and caveats noted by the study authors: The authors suggested that each seasonal influenza vaccination may recruit only a limited number of new T cells.

The germline V gene (reference sequence) yields DFQATT for CDR1 and SNEGSKA for CDR2. The V end loses 5 bases and the J end loses 7 bases, and a stretch of 17 bases separates them. The CDR3 sequence holds 13 residues, the cysteine and phenylalanine included. Of the read, only the CDR3 DNA is kept; its 39 bases are in frame from base 1. Library preparation was by RT-PCR. This sample was sequenced with an Illumina HiSeq 2500. TCRdb's own reprocessing of the public reads used fastp at Q25 and MiXCR and kept productive beta chains. Each CDR3 protein gets just one entry, which takes the most common genes and DNA from the rows behind it. The sample yields about 310,000 distinct CDR3 sequences; approximately 21% were counted once. The top ten clonotypes cover 9% to 12% of the sample.

The rearranged segments are TRBV20-1 and TRBJ1-2; tentative D gene TRBD1, with 5 bases matching. The input for sequencing was PBMCs from blood, taken less than 22 months after vaccination. The TCR comes from a man in his fifties or sixties who received an inactivated influenza vaccine. Donor details come from another sample of the same person, matched by shared clones. CDR3 reads: CSAGTHASGGYTF. The DNA is TGCAGTGCTGGGACTCATGCATCGGGTGGCTACACCTTC.